This T cell receptor (beta chain) derives from a study of blood T cell repertoires in COVID-19. With V trimmed by 6 bases and J by 4 bases, 5 bases remained unmatched. This CDR3 is built from 14 residues. Germline CDR1 MGHDK, CDR2 SYGVNS. This clone is a singleton in its sample. Source study methods: Estimates of nucleated cell counts were drawn from the amplification of reference gene primers. Produced via immunoSEQ multiplex PCR; TCRdb's table is partial and in-frame only. The DNA was the basis for D and trimming; V, J and clone size are from that table. The sample lists over 150,000 clones, 80% to 90% occurring once.

The receptor comes from a man between 45 and 60 years old who had recovered from COVID-19. The chain recombines TRBV25-1 with TRBJ2-1; 8 bases line up with TRBD1. The specimen sequenced was PBMCs or T cells enriched from blood (not recorded which). The CDR3 protein is CASSRGRGYNEQFF. The CDR3 region has the DNA TGTGCCAGCAGCAGGGGGCGGGGATACAATGAGCAGTTCTTC.